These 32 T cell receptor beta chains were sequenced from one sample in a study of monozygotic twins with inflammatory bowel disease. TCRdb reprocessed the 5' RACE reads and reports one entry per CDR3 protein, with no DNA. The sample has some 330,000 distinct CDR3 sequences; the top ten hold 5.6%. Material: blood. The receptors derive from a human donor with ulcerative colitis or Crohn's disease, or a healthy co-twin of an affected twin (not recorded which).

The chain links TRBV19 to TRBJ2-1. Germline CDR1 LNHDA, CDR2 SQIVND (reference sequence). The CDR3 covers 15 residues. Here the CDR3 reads CASSIDGSSYNEQFF.

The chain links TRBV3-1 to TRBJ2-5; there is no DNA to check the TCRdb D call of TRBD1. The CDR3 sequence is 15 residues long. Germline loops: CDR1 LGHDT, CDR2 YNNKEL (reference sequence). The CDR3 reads CASRSGTGPQETQYF.

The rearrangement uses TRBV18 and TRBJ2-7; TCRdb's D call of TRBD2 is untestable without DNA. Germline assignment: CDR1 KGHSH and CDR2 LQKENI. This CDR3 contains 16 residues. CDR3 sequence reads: CASSPPLLAGAYEQYF. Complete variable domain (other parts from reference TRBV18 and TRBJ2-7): NAGVMQNPRHLVRRRGQEARLRCSPMKGHSHVYWYRQLPEEGLKFMVYLQKENIIDESGMPKERFSAEFPKEGPSILRIQQVVRGDSAAYFCASSPPLLAGAYEQYFGPGTRLTVT.

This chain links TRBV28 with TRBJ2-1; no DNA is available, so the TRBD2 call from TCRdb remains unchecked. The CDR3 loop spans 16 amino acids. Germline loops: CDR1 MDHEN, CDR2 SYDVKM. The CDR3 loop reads CASSLVDAGGNNEQFF.

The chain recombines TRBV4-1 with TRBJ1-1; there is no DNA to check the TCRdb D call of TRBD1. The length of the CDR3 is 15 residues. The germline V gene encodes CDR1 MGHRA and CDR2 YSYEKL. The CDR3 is CASSQPGQRVTEAFF.

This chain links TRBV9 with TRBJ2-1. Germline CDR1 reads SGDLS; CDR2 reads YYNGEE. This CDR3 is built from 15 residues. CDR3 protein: CASSPPADGHNEQFF.

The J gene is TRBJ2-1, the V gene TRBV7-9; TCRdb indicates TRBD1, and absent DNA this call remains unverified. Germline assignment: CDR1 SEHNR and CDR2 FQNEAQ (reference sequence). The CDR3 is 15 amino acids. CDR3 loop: CASSLQGQTYNEQFF.

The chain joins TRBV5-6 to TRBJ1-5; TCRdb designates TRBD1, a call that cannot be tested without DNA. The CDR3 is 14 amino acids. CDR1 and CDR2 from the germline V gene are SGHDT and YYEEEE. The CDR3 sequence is CASSFRGGEQPQHF.

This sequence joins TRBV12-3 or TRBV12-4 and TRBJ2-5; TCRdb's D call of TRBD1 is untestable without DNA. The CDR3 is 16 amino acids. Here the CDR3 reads CASSFGAASPKETQYF.

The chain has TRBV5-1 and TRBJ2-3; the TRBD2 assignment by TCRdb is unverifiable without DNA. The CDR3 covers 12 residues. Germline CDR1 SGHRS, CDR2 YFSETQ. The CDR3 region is CASSQGLAPQYF.

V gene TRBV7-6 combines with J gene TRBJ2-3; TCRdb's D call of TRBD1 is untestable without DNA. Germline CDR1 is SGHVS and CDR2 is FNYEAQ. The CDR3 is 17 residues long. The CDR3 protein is CASTQRGGTQGTDTQYF.

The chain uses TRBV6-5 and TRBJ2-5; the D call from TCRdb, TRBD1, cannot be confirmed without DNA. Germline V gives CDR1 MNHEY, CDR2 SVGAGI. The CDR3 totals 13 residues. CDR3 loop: CASSAPQGRTQYF.

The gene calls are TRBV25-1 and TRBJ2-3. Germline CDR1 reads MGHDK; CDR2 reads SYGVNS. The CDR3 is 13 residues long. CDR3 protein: CASSEPLTDTQYF.

CDR3 sequence reads: CASRGQGRAEKLFF. The chain has TRBV7-2 and TRBJ1-4; TCRdb indicates TRBD1, and absent DNA this call remains unverified. Germline loops: CDR1 SGHTA, CDR2 FQGNSA. This CDR3 has 14 amino acids.

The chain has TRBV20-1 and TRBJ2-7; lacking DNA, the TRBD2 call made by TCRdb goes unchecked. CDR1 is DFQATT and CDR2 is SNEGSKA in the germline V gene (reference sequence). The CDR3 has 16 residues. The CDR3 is CSARERPTSGAYEQYF.

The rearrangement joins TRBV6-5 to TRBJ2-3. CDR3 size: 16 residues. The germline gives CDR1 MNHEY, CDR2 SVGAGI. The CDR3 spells CASSYSGLTSTDTQYF.

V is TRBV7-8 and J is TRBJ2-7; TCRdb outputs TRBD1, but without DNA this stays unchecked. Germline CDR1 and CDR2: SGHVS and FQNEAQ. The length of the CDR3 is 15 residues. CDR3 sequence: CASSPQGAPFYEQYF.

CDR3 sequence reads: CASSARTAVTYNEQFF. This chain connects TRBV7-8 to TRBJ2-1. The CDR3 loop spans 16 amino acids. CDR1 and CDR2 (germline): SGHVS, FQNEAQ. The full variable domain, with the rest looked up from reference TRBV7-8 and TRBJ2-1, is GAGVSQSPRYKVAKRGQDVALRCDPISGHVSLFWYQQALGQGPEFLTYFQNEAQLDKSGLPSDRFFAERPEGSVSTLKIQRTQQEDSAVYLCASSARTAVTYNEQFFGPGTRLTVL.

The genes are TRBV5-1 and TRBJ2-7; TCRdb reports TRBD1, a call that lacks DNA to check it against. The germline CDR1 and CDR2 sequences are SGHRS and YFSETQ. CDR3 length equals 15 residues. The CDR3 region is CASTPGAGRTYEQYF. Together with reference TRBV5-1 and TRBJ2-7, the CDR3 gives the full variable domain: KAGVTQTPRYLIKTRGQQVTLSCSPISGHRSVSWYQQTPGQGLQFLFEYFSETQRNKGNFPGRFSGRQFSNSRSEMNVSTLELGDSALYLCASTPGAGRTYEQYFGPGTRLTVT.

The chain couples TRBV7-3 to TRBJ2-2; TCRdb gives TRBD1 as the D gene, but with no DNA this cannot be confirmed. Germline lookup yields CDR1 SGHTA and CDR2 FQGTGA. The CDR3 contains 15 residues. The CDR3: CASSQTGGGTGELFF. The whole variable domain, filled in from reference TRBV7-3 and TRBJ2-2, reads GAGVSQTPSNKVTEKGKYVELRCDPISGHTALYWYRQSLGQGPEFLIYFQGTGAADDSGLPNDRFFAVRPEGSVSTLKIQRTERGDSAVYLCASSQTGGGTGELFFGEGSRLTVL.

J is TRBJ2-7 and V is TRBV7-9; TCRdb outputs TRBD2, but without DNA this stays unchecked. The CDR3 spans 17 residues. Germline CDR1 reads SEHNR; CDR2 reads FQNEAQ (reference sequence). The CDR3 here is CASSYRSVASRAEEQYF.

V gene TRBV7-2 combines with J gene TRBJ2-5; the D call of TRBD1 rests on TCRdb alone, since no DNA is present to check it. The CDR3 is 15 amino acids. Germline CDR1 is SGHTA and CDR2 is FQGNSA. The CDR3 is CASSAQTGGSETQYF.

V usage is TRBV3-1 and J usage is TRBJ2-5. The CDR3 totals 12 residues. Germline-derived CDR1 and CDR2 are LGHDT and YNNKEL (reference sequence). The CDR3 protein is CASSQTQETQYF.

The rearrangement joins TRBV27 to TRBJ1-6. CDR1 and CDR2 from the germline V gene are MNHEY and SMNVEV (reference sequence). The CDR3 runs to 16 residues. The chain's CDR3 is CASSLEGSSYNSPLHF.

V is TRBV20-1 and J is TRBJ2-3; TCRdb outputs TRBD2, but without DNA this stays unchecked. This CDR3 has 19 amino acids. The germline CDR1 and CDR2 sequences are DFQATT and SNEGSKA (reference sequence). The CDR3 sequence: CSVGGRVAGGPRGTDTQYF.

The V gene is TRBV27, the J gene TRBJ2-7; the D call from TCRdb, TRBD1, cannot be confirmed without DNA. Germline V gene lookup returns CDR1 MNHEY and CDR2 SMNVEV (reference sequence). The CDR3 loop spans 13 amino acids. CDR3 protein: CASSGTGMYEQYF.

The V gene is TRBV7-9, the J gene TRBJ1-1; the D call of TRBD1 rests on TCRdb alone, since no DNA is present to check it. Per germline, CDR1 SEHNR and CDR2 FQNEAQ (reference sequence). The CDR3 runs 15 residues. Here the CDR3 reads CASSYFDRVPIKAFF.

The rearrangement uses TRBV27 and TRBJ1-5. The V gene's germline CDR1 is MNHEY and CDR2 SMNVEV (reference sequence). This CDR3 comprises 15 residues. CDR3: CASSAAGRYNQPQHF.

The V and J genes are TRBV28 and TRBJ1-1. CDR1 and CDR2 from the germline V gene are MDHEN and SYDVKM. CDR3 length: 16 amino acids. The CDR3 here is CASTIAGGGMNTEAFF.

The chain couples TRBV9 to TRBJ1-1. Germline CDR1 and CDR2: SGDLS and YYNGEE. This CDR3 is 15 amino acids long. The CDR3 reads CASSVDKQGNTEAFF.

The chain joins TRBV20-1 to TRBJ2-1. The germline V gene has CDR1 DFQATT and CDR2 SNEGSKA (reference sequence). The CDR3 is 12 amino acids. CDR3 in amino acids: CSATNSFNEQFF.

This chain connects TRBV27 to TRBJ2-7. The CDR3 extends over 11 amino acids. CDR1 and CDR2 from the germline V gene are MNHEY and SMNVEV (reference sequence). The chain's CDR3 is CASSHGVEQYF.